This T cell receptor beta chain stems from a study of blood T cell repertoires in COVID-19. Per the original data handling: Quantification of nucleated cells was approximated via reference gene primer amplification. Generated by immunoSEQ multiplex PCR, the TCRdb table keeps only in-frame clones and is missing some. That table furnishes V, J and clone size, whereas the DNA furnished D and trimming. The table lists over 120,000 clones, roughly 89% of them singletons. Sample: peripheral blood. This TCR derives from a man aged 55 to 70 with active or convalescent COVID-19.

The CDR3, as DNA: TGTGCCAGCAGCCAAGACAAGCACACTGAAGCTTTCTTT. Translation: CASSQDKHTEAFF. The chain joins TRBV7-9 to TRBJ1-1; D is undetermined. V gave up 5 bases and J gave up 3 bases, with 10 bases separating them. CDR3 length equals 13 residues. Germline V gene data show CDR1 as SEHNR and CDR2 as FQNEAQ (reference sequence). The variable domain in full, with the rest retrieved from reference TRBV7-9 and TRBJ1-1, is DTGVSQNPRHKITKRGQNVTFRCDPISEHNRLYWYRQTLGQGPEFLTYFQNEAQLEKSRLLSDRFSAERPKGSFSTLEIQRTEQGDSAMYLCASSQDKHTEAFFGQGTRLTVV.